This T cell receptor beta chain was recovered during a study of T-cell memory formation after mild COVID-19. Study-level background: Largely, TCR clusters stayed within a single donor.

A few counts support this clonotype. The germline V gene encodes CDR1 KGHDR and CDR2 SFDVKD. J gave up 4 bases and V 4 bases, and 6 bases lay outside the gene matches. The CDR3 is made up of 16 amino acids. TCRdb re-derived calls from the 5' RACE reads in MiXCR, one entry per CDR3 protein. The repertoire has 530,000 or so distinct CDR3 sequences, about 18% of them found once; the top ten carry 8.1%. The TCR originated in an adult woman who had mild COVID-19 (a few samples of this study predate the infection). Cell type and time point are not known. The sample consisted of PBMCs or a T cell subset sorted from them (not recorded which). This chain uses TRBV24-1 with TRBJ2-3, with 11 bases aligning to TRBD1. CDR3 in amino acids: CATSDHGQGASDTQYF. The CDR3 DNA follows: TGTGCCACCAGTGACCACGGACAGGGGGCCTCAGATACGCAGTATTTT.